A single sample gave rise to the 5 T cell receptor beta chains below, sequenced in a study of blood T cell repertoires in COVID-19 (TCRdb year 2020). Libraries were prepared through the immunoSEQ multiplex PCR assay. The clones in this table, taken by TCRdb from immuneACCESS, are in-frame only. Not every clone is retained; where verified, under half of the shortfall comes from an unresolved V gene, and the cause of the rest is unknown. Recorded for this sample are some 50,000 clones; roughly 80% of them occurred a single time. The ten biggest clones cover around 2.5% of the sample. The sequencing input was peripheral blood. The receptors were gathered from a man in his forties or fifties with acute or convalescent COVID-19.

This chain connects TRBV7-9 to TRBJ2-1, with 12 bases lining up with TRBD2. The germline CDR1 and CDR2 sequences are SEHNR and FQNEAQ (reference sequence). The V segment lost 3 bases and the J segment 6 bases; nucleotides outside the gene matches: 3. This CDR3 region has 15 residues. CDR3 bases: TGTGCCAGCAGCTTGACTAGCGGGAGCTTCAATGAGCAGTTCTTC. Translated: CASSLTSGSFNEQFF. Based on the CDR3 plus reference TRBV7-9 and TRBJ2-1, the full variable domain is DTGVSQNPRHKITKRGQNVTFRCDPISEHNRLYWYRQTLGQGPEFLTYFQNEAQLEKSRLLSDRFSAERPKGSFSTLEIQRTEQGDSAMYLCASSLTSGSFNEQFFGPGTRLTVL.

The V call is TRBV29-1, the J call TRBJ1-3; D call uncertain. The ends were cut back, 5 bases at V and 7 bases at J, with 12 bases in the middle. The length of the CDR3 is 12 residues. CDR1 and CDR2 (germline): SQVTM, ANQGSEA. CDR3 sequence: CSVREGINTIYF. The CDR3 nucleotides are TGCAGCGTTCGGGAGGGAATCAACACCATATATTTT. The full variable domain, its missing parts supplied by reference TRBV29-1 and TRBJ1-3, is SAVISQKPSRDICQRGTSLTIQCQVDSQVTMMFWYRQQPGQSLTLIATANQGSEATYESGFVIDKFPISRPNLTFSTLTVSNMSPEDSSIYLCSVREGINTIYFGEGSWLTVV.

The genes are TRBV3-1 (or the pseudogene TRBV3-2) and TRBJ2-7; 7 nucleotides match TRBD1. The germline V gene encodes CDR1 LGHDT and CDR2 YNNKEL (reference sequence). Germline trimming cut 4 bases from V and 3 bases from J; bases unmatched to any gene: 15. CDR3 size: 17 residues. This CDR3 is CASSLKPLGDRVYEQYF. The CDR3 DNA sequence: TGTGCCAGCAGCCTAAAACCCCTCGGCGACAGGGTCTACGAGCAGTACTTC.

The rearrangement links TRBV11-2 to TRBJ2-1; D is perhaps TRBD2 (7 bases). Per germline, CDR1 SGHAT and CDR2 FQNNGV. The CDR3 is 18 amino acids. The V end lost 0 bases, the J end lost 4 bases, and 19 bases lay between the germline ends. CDR3: CASSLDLRRGLPYNEQFF. In nucleotides, the CDR3 is TGTGCCAGCAGCTTAGATCTGCGGCGGGGGCTCCCATACAATGAGCAGTTCTTC. Supplemented by reference TRBV11-2 and TRBJ2-1, the full variable domain reads EAGVAQSPRYKIIEKRQSVAFWCNPISGHATLYWYQQILGQGPKLLIQFQNNGVVDDSQLPKDRFSAERLKGVDSTLKIQPAKLEDSAVYLCASSLDLRRGLPYNEQFFGPGTRLTVL.

This clone is labeled medium-sized. The CDR3 DNA reads as TGTGCCAGCAGCCATACCGGACAGGGTTACTATGGCTACACCTTC. Its protein is CASSHTGQGYYGYTF. J is TRBJ1-2 and V is TRBV14; 8 positions match TRBD1. Germline CDR1 and CDR2: SGHDN and FVKESK. The trim removed 3 bases at V and 3 bases at J, leaving 6 bases unmatched. CDR3 length: 15 amino acids.